A single sample gave rise to the 27 T cell receptor beta chains below, sequenced in a study of blood T cell repertoires in COVID-19. Assay used: immunoSEQ multiplex PCR; TCRdb lists only in-frame clones, some missing. The sample shows some 82,000 clones, 91% of them seen only once. The specimen was peripheral blood. These receptors all come from a woman aged 45-65 years in a cohort sampled during active COVID-19.

The chain links TRBV6-5 to TRBJ2-7; D not resolved. V shed 7 bases and J shed 2 bases, with 9 bases lying between them. CDR3 size: 12 residues. Germline CDR1 is MNHEY and CDR2 is SVGAGI. As DNA, the CDR3 is TGTGCCAGCATTCAACTCCCCTACGAGCAGTACTTC. It specifies CASIQLPYEQYF.

The J gene is TRBJ1-1, the V gene TRBV7-8, with 7 nucleotides matching TRBD1. Germline CDR1 is SGHVS and CDR2 is FQNEAQ. Unmatched junction bases numbered 15, after V lost 2 bases and J lost 0 bases. The CDR3 has 19 residues. The CDR3 DNA sequence: TGTGCCAGCAGCTTACTCGGACAGGTAGTAGTCGGGATGAACACTGAAGCTTTCTTT. Translating it yields CASSLLGQVVVGMNTEAFF. Full variable domain (outside the CDR3, taken from reference TRBV7-8 and TRBJ1-1): GAGVSQSPRYKVAKRGQDVALRCDPISGHVSLFWYQQALGQGPEFLTYFQNEAQLDKSGLPSDRFFAERPEGSVSTLKIQRTQQEDSAVYLCASSLLGQVVVGMNTEAFFGQGTRLTVV.

The chain links TRBV29-1 to TRBJ2-1, with a tentative D call TRBD1 (5 bases). Germline V lookup: CDR1 SQVTM, CDR2 ANQGSEA. There are 13 residues in the CDR3. Trimming left V 4 bases short and J 6 bases short, with 13 bases between. Here the CDR3 reads CSVGVVRGNEQFF. CDR3 bases: TGCAGCGTTGGGGTCGTTAGGGGCAATGAGCAGTTCTTC.

The chain links TRBV23-1 to TRBJ2-2; 11 bases fit TRBD2. TRBV23-1 falls under the ORF class, with uncertain function. CDR3 length equals 21 residues. The J segment lost 3 bases and the V segment lost 2 bases, leaving 17 bases of the junction unmatched. For the CDR3, the DNA is TGCGCCAGCAGTCAACCGAGAGGACTAGCGGGCTTCCACACTTACACCGGGGAGCTGTTTTTT. Translating it yields CASSQPRGLAGFHTYTGELFF.

V and J are TRBV7-9 and TRBJ1-5, with TRBD1 identical over 9 bases. The ends lost 6 bases at V and 5 bases at J; junction bases unmatched: 5. From germline, CDR1 is SEHNR and CDR2 FQNEAQ (reference sequence). The CDR3 has 14 amino acids. The CDR3 is CASSPTGGDQPQHF. The CDR3 DNA is TGTGCCAGCAGTCCTACAGGGGGCGATCAGCCCCAGCATTTT.

The chain couples TRBV29-1 to TRBJ2-7, with D possibly matching TRBD1 (6 bases). The CDR3 extends over 12 amino acids. CDR1 is SQVTM, CDR2 ANQGSEA, per germline. The V gene lost 4 bases and the J gene lost 7 bases, with 14 bases spanning the gap. CDR3 sequence: CSVGGGPREQYF. The CDR3 DNA is TGCAGCGTTGGAGGGGGACCACGGGAGCAGTACTTC.

The chain links TRBV5-1 to TRBJ1-4; maybe TRBD1 (5 bases). V was trimmed by 0 bases and J by 5 bases, leaving 11 bases between them. CDR1 is SGHRS, CDR2 YFSETQ, per germline. The CDR3 covers 15 residues. DNA for the CDR3: TGCGCCAGCAGCTTGGAAAGGGGTCGGAATGAAAAACTGTTTTTT. It yields the protein CASSLERGRNEKLFF.

This sequence joins TRBV7-2 and TRBJ2-5, with 9 bases fitting TRBD1. This CDR3 has 15 amino acids. Germline loops: CDR1 SGHTA, CDR2 FQGNSA. V lost 6 bases, J lost 2 bases, and 7 bases stayed unmatched. The CDR3 DNA is TGTGCCAGCAGATACAGGGGGCTTTGGCAAGAGACCCAGTACTTC. Protein: CASRYRGLWQETQYF.

V and J are TRBV5-1 and TRBJ2-1; 14 bases match TRBD2. With V trimmed by 0 bases and J by 5 bases, 13 bases remained unmatched. Germline V gene sequence: CDR1 SGHRS, CDR2 YFSETQ. CDR3 length: 20 amino acids. DNA of the CDR3: TGCGCCAGCAGCTTGGTTCCGGGACTAGCGGGGGCCCACCAAGACAATGAGCAGTTCTTC. Amino acid sequence: CASSLVPGLAGAHQDNEQFF. The full variable domain, its missing parts supplied by reference TRBV5-1 and TRBJ2-1, is KAGVTQTPRYLIKTRGQQVTLSCSPISGHRSVSWYQQTPGQGLQFLFEYFSETQRNKGNFPGRFSGRQFSNSRSEMNVSTLELGDSALYLCASSLVPGLAGAHQDNEQFFGPGTRLTVL.

The chain links TRBV18 to TRBJ2-3; 11 bases map to TRBD1. The CDR3 has 17 residues. The V gene end was trimmed by 6 bases and the J gene end by 2 bases; junction bases not matched to a gene: 10. In germline, CDR1 is KGHSH, CDR2 LQKENI. CDR3 nucleotides: TGTGCCAGCTCCCGAGGACAGGGGGCAGTCCCCACAGATACGCAGTATTTT. It yields the protein CASSRGQGAVPTDTQYF.

The V and J genes are TRBV3-1 (or the pseudogene TRBV3-2) and TRBJ2-1; TRBD2 matches at 13 bases. V shed 3 bases and J 6 bases; nucleotides not matched to a gene: 14. The germline V gene encodes CDR1 LGHDT and CDR2 YNNKEL (reference sequence). The CDR3 contains 19 residues. The CDR3 reads CASSHPRTSGRNSSNEQFF. The DNA for the CDR3 is TGTGCCAGCAGCCACCCCCGGACTAGCGGGAGAAACTCGTCCAATGAGCAGTTCTTC.

The chain uses TRBV11-2 and TRBJ1-1, with a tentative D call TRBD1 (6 bases). The V gene lost 8 bases and the J gene lost 0 bases, with 10 bases spanning the gap. Germline CDR1 and CDR2: SGHAT and FQNNGV. CDR3 length: 13 residues. The CDR3 DNA is TGTGCCAGCGGGCAGGGGATGAACACTGAAGCTTTCTTT. This codes for CASGQGMNTEAFF.

The V and J genes are TRBV12-3 or TRBV12-4 and TRBJ2-2; the D gene is possibly TRBD1 (5 bases). V shed 5 bases and J shed 7 bases, with 11 bases lying between them. The CDR3 has 13 amino acids. The CDR3: CASSPQGGGELFF. CDR3 coding DNA: TGTGCCAGCAGTCCGCAGGGTGGCGGGGAGCTGTTTTTT.

The chain uses TRBV11-3 and TRBJ1-4, with TRBD1 identical over 7 bases. The CDR3 is 14 amino acids. Germline V gene lookup returns CDR1 SGHNT and CDR2 YENEEA. The V and J ends lost 5 bases and 5 bases, in that order; junction bases with no gene match: 5. The CDR3 is CASSPTQGNEKLFF. The CDR3 bases are TGTGCCAGCAGCCCCACACAGGGGAATGAAAAACTGTTTTTT.

This sequence joins TRBV14 and TRBJ2-5; a possible D gene is TRBD1 (6 bases). Per germline, CDR1 SGHDN and CDR2 FVKESK. CDR3 length equals 15 residues. The ends were cut back, 3 bases at V and 5 bases at J, with 16 bases in the middle. The CDR3 protein is CASSQTGPYVETQYF. The DNA of the CDR3 is TGTGCCAGCAGCCAGACAGGTCCGTACGTGGAGACCCAGTACTTC.

The rearrangement links TRBV28 to TRBJ2-3, with TRBD1 matching over 9 bases. V lost 4 bases and J lost 4; bases outside the gene matches: 6. CDR3 length: 15 amino acids. Germline V gene sequence: CDR1 MDHEN, CDR2 SYDVKM. The CDR3 sequence is CASSSGQGGADTQYF. The CDR3 nucleotides read TGTGCCAGCAGTTCGGGACAGGGAGGCGCAGATACGCAGTATTTT.

Concerning this clone: This CDR3 is also generated by other DNA sequences in the sample. This chain connects TRBV11-3 to TRBJ1-1; D is unresolved. CDR1 and CDR2 (germline): SGHNT, YENEEA. The ends were cut back, 3 bases at V and 5 bases at J, with 4 bases in the middle. CDR3 length equals 11 residues. The CDR3 protein is CASSFSTEAFF. Written as DNA, the CDR3 is TGTGCCAGCAGCTTCAGTACTGAAGCTTTCTTT.

The chain couples TRBV5-5 to TRBJ1-2; 10 bases map to TRBD1. Germline V lookup: CDR1 SGHKS, CDR2 YYEKEE (reference sequence). With V trimmed by 3 bases and J by 2 bases, 13 bases remained unmatched. The CDR3 is 18 residues long. The CDR3 loop is CASSSSRDRGGGNYGYTF. As DNA, the CDR3 is TGTGCCAGCAGCTCGTCCCGGGACAGGGGAGGTGGGAACTATGGCTACACCTTC.

The chain links TRBV7-6 to TRBJ2-1; 10 bases match TRBD2. The CDR3 totals 16 residues. Germline V gene lookup returns CDR1 SGHVS and CDR2 FNYEAQ. V gave up 6 bases and J gave up 2 bases; unmatched junction bases: 7. The CDR3 is CASSPGTSEPYNEQFF. CDR3 nucleotide sequence: TGTGCCAGCAGTCCCGGGACTAGCGAGCCCTACAATGAGCAGTTCTTC.

This sequence joins TRBV27 and TRBJ2-2; 7 positions agree with TRBD2. The V and J ends lost 2 bases and 3 bases, in that order; junction bases with no gene match: 3. From germline, CDR1 is MNHEY and CDR2 SMNVEV (reference sequence). CDR3 length: 15 residues. The CDR3 DNA sequence: TGTGCCAGCAGTTTACTGCGGGAGTACACCGGGGAGCTGTTTTTT. Encoded protein: CASSLLREYTGELFF.

This clone has only a few counts. The chain has TRBV7-9 and TRBJ1-2, with D possibly being TRBD1 (5 bases). V lost 6 bases and J lost 4, with 12 bases in between. The CDR3 totals 13 residues. Per germline, CDR1 SEHNR and CDR2 FQNEAQ (reference sequence). CDR3 amino acids: CASSSGNLYGYTF. Written as DNA, the CDR3 is TGTGCCAGCAGTTCAGGGAATCTCTATGGCTACACCTTC.

The chain carries TRBV5-4 and TRBJ2-7; TRBD2 agrees at 13 bases. CDR1 SGHNT and CDR2 YYREEE come from the germline V gene (reference sequence). V shed 4 bases, J shed 4 bases, and the junction held 5 bases outside the gene matches. This CDR3 is 15 amino acids long. The CDR3 is CASSPGTSGNYEQYF. CDR3 DNA sequence: TGTGCCAGCAGCCCCGGGACTAGCGGGAATTACGAGCAGTACTTC.

The chain joins TRBV7-9 to TRBJ2-7; 12 bases are a match to TRBD2. The CDR3 consists of 15 residues. Germline V gene lookup returns CDR1 SEHNR and CDR2 FQNEAQ (reference sequence). V was pared by 4 bases and J by 4 bases, with 5 bases of the junction left unmatched. CDR3 sequence reads: CASSSTGTSGYEQYF. The CDR3 region has the DNA TGTGCCAGCAGCTCTACCGGGACTAGCGGGTACGAGCAGTACTTC.

The rearrangement uses TRBV19 and TRBJ2-7, with 12 bases aligning to TRBD1. This CDR3 spans 13 amino acids. The germline gives CDR1 LNHDA, CDR2 SQIVND (reference sequence). V was pared by 10 bases and J by 7 bases, with 8 bases of the junction left unmatched. In DNA, the CDR3 is TGTGCCACATCGGGACAGGGGGCGTGGGAGCAGTACTTC. Its translation is CATSGQGAWEQYF.

The rearrangement links TRBV10-3 to TRBJ2-7; 9 positions match TRBD1. V was clipped by 10 bases and J by 6 bases; unmatched bases: 16. Germline CDR1 and CDR2: ENHRY and SYGVKD. This CDR3 region has 15 residues. CDR3 protein: CATQISGTGSGEQYF. Here the CDR3 DNA reads TGTGCCACCCAAATTTCCGGGACAGGGAGCGGCGAGCAGTACTTC.

This rearrangement joins TRBV19 to TRBJ2-2, with 7 nucleotides matching TRBD1. The V and J ends lost 6 bases and 0 bases, in that order; junction bases with no gene match: 4. The germline V gene has CDR1 LNHDA and CDR2 SQIVND (reference sequence). The CDR3 consists of 15 residues. In DNA, the CDR3 is TGTGCCAGTAGAAGGACAGGAACGAACACCGGGGAGCTGTTTTTT. Amino acids: CASRRTGTNTGELFF.

The rearrangement links TRBV19 to TRBJ1-3; 9 bases agree with TRBD1. The trim removed 3 bases at V and 4 bases at J, leaving 4 bases unmatched. The CDR3 covers 15 residues. CDR1 and CDR2 (germline): LNHDA, SQIVND (reference sequence). This CDR3 is CASSMNRGQGNTIYF. CDR3 bases: TGTGCCAGTAGTATGAACAGGGGGCAAGGAAACACCATATATTTT.